Following are 20 T cell receptor beta chains from one sample sequenced in a study of PD-1 blockade in classical Hodgkin lymphoma. Brentuximab vedotin exposure varied, and every patient relapsed after autologous stem cell transplantation. Only in-frame clones appear in the TCRdb table, and some are missing; sequencing was by immunoSEQ multiplex PCR. The data contain tens of thousands of clones, almost 85% of them singletons. Sequencing used peripheral blood mononuclear cells (PBMCs), obtained before the second cycle of nivolumab. These TCRs come from a human donor with classical Hodgkin lymphoma.

The chain has TRBV4-1 and TRBJ1-3, with D unclear. This CDR3 is built from 15 residues. The V end lost 1 base, the J end lost 4 bases, and 11 bases lay between the germline ends. The germline gives CDR1 MGHRA, CDR2 YSYEKL. DNA of the CDR3: TGCGCCAGCAGCCAAGGATGGGGTTCGGGAAACACCATATATTTT. Translated: CASSQGWGSGNTIYF.

The V gene is TRBV4-3, the J gene TRBJ2-3, with 9 bases fitting TRBD2. Trimming removed 0 bases from V and 2 bases from J; junction bases left unmatched: 6. Germline V CDR1 and CDR2: LGHNA, YSLEER. The CDR3 consists of 17 residues. The DNA for the CDR3 is TGCGCCAGCAGCCAAGATCCGGCGGGGGGGTACACAGATACGCAGTATTTT. Residues: CASSQDPAGGYTDTQYF.

CDR3 in DNA: TGTGCCAGCAGCCAAGAATCAAATCAGCCCCAGCATTTT. The encoded protein is CASSQESNQPQHF. This sequence joins TRBV4-2 and TRBJ1-5; no reliable D call. The CDR3 runs to 13 residues. From germline, CDR1 is LGHNA and CDR2 YNFKEQ. Trimming cost V 0 bases and J 4 bases, with 4 bases left between them.

J is TRBJ2-7 and V is TRBV29-1; D is unclear. Germline CDR1 and CDR2: SQVTM and ANQGSEA. Trimming pared 8 bases from V and 5 bases from J, leaving 16 bases between. The CDR3 runs 12 residues. The CDR3 reads CSFRTVFNEQYF. DNA for the CDR3: TGCAGCTTCAGGACGGTATTCAACGAGCAGTACTTC.

This clone was recorded once. The chain couples TRBV19 to TRBJ2-2; a possible D gene is TRBD1 (6 bases). Trimming took off 8 bases at V and 9 bases at J, with 19 bases between the two ends. This CDR3 is 14 amino acids long. In germline, CDR1 is LNHDA, CDR2 SQIVND (reference sequence). CDR3 loop: CASAPGHLSRELFF. For the CDR3, the DNA is TGTGCCAGTGCACCGGGACACTTATCCAGGGAGCTGTTTTTT.

This clone was detected only a few times. This CDR3 is CASTPGGPGGYTF. For the CDR3, the DNA is TGTGCCAGCACCCCTGGTGGGCCAGGGGGCTACACCTTC. The chain is built from TRBV7-2 and TRBJ1-2, with D possibly being TRBD1 (5 bases). The length of the CDR3 is 13 residues. Germline values: CDR1 SGHTA, CDR2 FQGNSA. The germline V and J ends were trimmed by 7 bases and 8 bases, with 17 bases remaining between them.

The sample holds a few counts of this clone. The rearrangement uses TRBV28 and TRBJ2-4; the D is unclear. CDR1 and CDR2 from the germline V gene are MDHEN and SYDVKM. The CDR3 totals 16 residues. V gave up 5 bases and J gave up 0 bases, with 14 bases separating them. The CDR3 DNA reads TGTGCCAGCAGTCCCCTGGATTGGTCAGCCAAAAACATTCAGTACTTC. This translates into CASSPLDWSAKNIQYF.

This clone was found a few times. This sequence joins TRBV7-2 and TRBJ2-2, with D possibly TRBD2 on 5 matching bases. V lost 10 bases, J lost 7 bases, and 16 bases lay in between. Per germline, CDR1 SGHTA and CDR2 FQGNSA. CDR3 length equals 13 residues. The CDR3 DNA follows: TGTGCCAACCCCGGGGAAAGTAACGGGGAGCTGTTTTTT. It translates to CANPGESNGELFF.

This clone showed up just a few times. The chain links TRBV29-1 to TRBJ1-5; TRBD1 aligns across 7 bases. The CDR3 runs to 13 residues. CDR1 SQVTM and CDR2 ANQGSEA come from the germline V gene. V shed 4 bases, J shed 6 bases, and the junction held 6 bases outside the gene matches. Here the CDR3 reads CSVVQGGSQPQHF. The CDR3 bases are TGCAGCGTTGTCCAGGGGGGTAGTCAGCCCCAGCATTTT.

The chain employs TRBV30 and TRBJ2-3; 8 bases match TRBD2. The J segment lost 2 bases and the V segment lost 6 bases, leaving 10 bases of the junction unmatched. The CDR3 totals 15 residues. Germline loops: CDR1 GTSNPN, CDR2 SVGIG (reference sequence). CDR3 sequence reads: CACAFGGGITDTQYF. The CDR3 region has the DNA TGTGCCTGCGCCTTCGGCGGGGGGATCACAGATACGCAGTATTTT.

The V gene is TRBV29-1, the J gene TRBJ2-7, with D tentatively TRBD1 (6 bases). V lost 4 bases and J lost 0, with 10 bases in between. In germline, CDR1 is SQVTM, CDR2 ANQGSEA. The CDR3 is 13 amino acids. The CDR3 region is CSVARGRSYEQYF. In DNA form, the CDR3 reads TGCAGCGTTGCCAGGGGACGCTCCTACGAGCAGTACTTC.

This chain uses TRBV7-9 with TRBJ1-1; unclear D gene. CDR1 SEHNR and CDR2 FQNEAQ come from the germline V gene (reference sequence). Trimming left V 5 bases short and J 4 bases short, with 17 bases between. CDR3 size: 15 residues. In DNA, the CDR3 is TGTGCCAGCAGCACCTCTACAAGGGCGGGCACTGAAGCTTTCTTT. Translating it yields CASSTSTRAGTEAFF.

This chain joins TRBV27 and TRBJ1-4; D is possibly TRBD1 (6 bases). In germline, CDR1 is MNHEY, CDR2 SMNVEV (reference sequence). V was trimmed by 8 bases and J by 7 bases, leaving 14 bases between them. The CDR3 runs to 13 residues. CDR3: CASQTRGAEKLFF. In nucleotides, the CDR3 is TGTGCCAGCCAAACCCGGGGGGCTGAAAAACTGTTTTTT.

The chain has TRBV4-3 and TRBJ2-4; D is uncertain. V lost 1 base and J lost 12, with 16 bases in between. CDR1 and CDR2 from the germline V gene are LGHNA and YSLEER. The CDR3 totals 14 residues. This CDR3 is CASSQGKTDPNQYF. The CDR3 coding sequence is TGCGCCAGCAGCCAAGGGAAGACCGACCCAAATCAGTACTTC.

The rearrangement links TRBV7-9 to TRBJ2-1, with D perhaps assigned TRBD1 or TRBD2 (5 bases each). Germline V gene data show CDR1 as SEHNR and CDR2 as FQNEAQ (reference sequence). Trimming took 5 bases from V and 7 from J, leaving 9 bases between them. CDR3 length equals 12 residues. The DNA of the CDR3 is TGTGCCAGCAGCCTCTGGGGGAATGAGCAGTTCTTC. Amino acids: CASSLWGNEQFF.

This chain connects TRBV5-1 to TRBJ1-1; the D gene is possibly TRBD1 (5 bases). Germline values: CDR1 SGHRS, CDR2 YFSETQ. The length of the CDR3 is 17 residues. Between the trimmed V and J ends, which lost 3 bases and 1 base, there was a span of 19 bases. The CDR3 here is CASSYAMVGTGNTEAFF. CDR3 nucleotide sequence: TGCGCCAGCAGCTACGCTATGGTCGGGACGGGGAACACTGAAGCTTTCTTT.

The chain joins TRBV28 to TRBJ2-3; TRBD1 agrees at 9 bases. CDR1 and CDR2 from the germline V gene are MDHEN and SYDVKM. The CDR3 is 16 amino acids. The trim removed 4 bases at V and 5 bases at J, leaving 10 bases unmatched. CDR3 sequence (DNA): TGTGCCAGCAGTTCCCTCAACAGGGGGCTCGGAGATACGCAGTATTTT. Its translation is CASSSLNRGLGDTQYF. Full variable domain (remainder filled in from reference TRBV28 and TRBJ2-3): DVKVTQSSRYLVKRTGEKVFLECVQDMDHENMFWYRQDPGLGLRLIYFSYDVKMKEKGDIPEGYSVSREKKERFSLILESASTNQTSMYLCASSSLNRGLGDTQYFGPGTRLTVL.

The V gene is TRBV28, the J gene TRBJ1-1; a weak D match, TRBD1 (5 bases). The CDR3 is 13 amino acids. V was trimmed by 5 bases and J by 8 bases, leaving 15 bases between them. Germline CDR1 and CDR2: MDHEN and SYDVKM. CDR3 bases: TGTGCCAGCAGTCTCAGCTGGGGGACGGAAGCTTTCTTT. This codes for CASSLSWGTEAFF.

In its sample, this clone was seen a few times. This chain links TRBV7-2 with TRBJ2-5, with TRBD2 matching 7 bases. CDR3 length: 14 amino acids. The germline V gene encodes CDR1 SGHTA and CDR2 FQGNSA. The V and J ends lost 0 bases and 4 bases, in that order; junction bases with no gene match: 2. CDR3 sequence (DNA): TGTGCCAGCAGCTTAGCAGCGGGGCGAGAGACCCAGTACTTC. This sequence encodes CASSLAAGRETQYF.

This rearrangement joins TRBV28 to TRBJ2-7; 10 bases map to TRBD1. CDR1 and CDR2 (germline): MDHEN, SYDVKM. The trim removed 4 bases at V and 3 bases at J, leaving 6 bases unmatched. There are 15 residues in the CDR3. The CDR3 nucleotides read TGTGCCAGCAGTTCATGGACAGGGGGTCTCTACGAGCAGTACTTC. Translating it yields CASSSWTGGLYEQYF.